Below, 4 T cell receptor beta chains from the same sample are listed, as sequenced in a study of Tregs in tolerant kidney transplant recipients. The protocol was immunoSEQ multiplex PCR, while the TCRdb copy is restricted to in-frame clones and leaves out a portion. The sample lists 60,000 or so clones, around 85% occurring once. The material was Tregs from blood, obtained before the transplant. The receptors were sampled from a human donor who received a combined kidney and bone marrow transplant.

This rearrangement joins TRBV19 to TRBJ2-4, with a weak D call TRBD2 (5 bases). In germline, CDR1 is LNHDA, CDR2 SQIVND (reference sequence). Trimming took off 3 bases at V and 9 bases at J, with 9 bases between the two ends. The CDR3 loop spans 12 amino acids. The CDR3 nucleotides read TGTGCCAGTAGTATTAACAGCGGCATTCAGTACTTC. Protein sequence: CASSINSGIQYF. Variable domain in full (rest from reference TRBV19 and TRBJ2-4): DGGITQSPKYLFRKEGQNVTLSCEQNLNHDAMYWYRQDPGQGLRLIYYSQIVNDFQKGDIAEGYSVSREKKESFPLTVTSAQKNPTAFYLCASSINSGIQYFGAGTRLSVL.

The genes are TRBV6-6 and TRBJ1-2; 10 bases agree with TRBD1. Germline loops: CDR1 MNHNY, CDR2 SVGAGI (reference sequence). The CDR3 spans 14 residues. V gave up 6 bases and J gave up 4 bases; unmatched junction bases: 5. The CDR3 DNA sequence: TGTGCCAGCAGGAGGGACAGGGGAATCTATGGCTACACCTTC. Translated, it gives CASRRDRGIYGYTF.

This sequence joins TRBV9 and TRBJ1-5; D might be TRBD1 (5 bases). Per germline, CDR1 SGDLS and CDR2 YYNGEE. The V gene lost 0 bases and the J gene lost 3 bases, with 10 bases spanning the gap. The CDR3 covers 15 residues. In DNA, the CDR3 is TGTGCCAGCAGCGTAGGGCTGGGACCCAATCAGCCCCAGCATTTT. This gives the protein CASSVGLGPNQPQHF. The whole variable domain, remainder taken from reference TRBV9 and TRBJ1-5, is DSGVTQTPKHLITATGQRVTLRCSPRSGDLSVYWYQQSLDQGLQFLIQYYNGEERAKGNILERFSAQQFPDLHSELNLSSLELGDSALYFCASSVGLGPNQPQHFGDGTRLSIL.

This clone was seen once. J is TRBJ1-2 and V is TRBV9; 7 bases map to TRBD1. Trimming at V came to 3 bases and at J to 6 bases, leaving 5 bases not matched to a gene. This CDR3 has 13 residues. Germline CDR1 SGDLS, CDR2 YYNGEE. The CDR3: CASSATGFDGYTF. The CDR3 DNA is TGTGCCAGCAGCGCGACAGGGTTTGATGGCTACACCTTC.